The present entry profiles one TCR beta chain with its context. Antigen: not known. Germline-derived CDR1 and CDR2 are MNHEY and SVGEGT. Trimming took 4 bases from V and 3 from J, leaving 15 bases between them. The CDR3 consists of 15 residues. This sample was included in a study of human T cells and chemical hapten exposure. Study details: Patches with 0.01% DPC went on the upper back, and the tests were read at 6 days.

Stated time point: pre-sensitization, week 0. Treatment specified: therapeutic diphenylcyclopropenone sensitization with weekly scalp DPC. Whole-study results and caveats: DPC sensitization did not alter TCRs above 1 in 1000 frequency. With alopecia, donors may have immune responses unlike healthy people's.

In the original workflow: Samples contained a median of about 96,000 TCRs, with a range of roughly 20,000 to 750,000. TCRdb analysed the RACE reads with MiXCR anew, one entry per CDR3 protein. TCRdb, not the original authors, processed these V and J calls. The sample includes under 70,000 distinct CDR3 sequences, approximately 10% of them seen just once. The rearrangement links TRBV6-2 or TRBV6-3 to TRBJ1-1; a possible D gene is TRBD1 (6 bases). Sample: whole blood, taken in connection with sensitization to the hapten diphenylcyclopropenone (DPC). This TCR was recovered from a woman aged 40 to 49 with alopecia areata. Some clones in this sample may be carry-over from other donors' samples. CDR3 in DNA: TGTGCCAGCAGTTGGTCAGGGGCCGGGCACACTGAAGCTTTCTTT. It specifies CASSWSGAGHTEAFF.